The T cell receptor (beta chain) under discussion was sequenced for a study of blood T cells in healthy people across ages. A second roughly 6 to 12 cycle PCR used barcoded and J-beta primers. TCRdb itself ran the 5' RACE reads through MiXCR, one entry per CDR3 protein. The sample yields roughly 1.6 million distinct CDR3 sequences, roughly a third seen once. There were healthy Caucasian individuals from Russia, aged roughly 6 to 90, serving as donors. A word on this clonotype: No antigen is known for it. The junction and the germline gene differ at one end; a read error may be behind it.

Study conclusions and caveats: PBMCs left unsorted prevented a conclusive naive versus antigen-experienced comparison.

Germline values: CDR1 PRHDT, CDR2 FYEKMQ (reference sequence). The CDR3 is 14 residues long. The chain couples TRBV13 to TRBJ2-1, with TRBD1 matching over 7 bases. This sequence originates from a woman aged 25-40 years in good health. Sequenced input: blood. CDR3 sequence: CASSSGQNYNEQFF. The CDR3 nucleotides read TGTGCCAGTAGCTCGGGACAGAACTACAATGAGCAGTTCTTC.